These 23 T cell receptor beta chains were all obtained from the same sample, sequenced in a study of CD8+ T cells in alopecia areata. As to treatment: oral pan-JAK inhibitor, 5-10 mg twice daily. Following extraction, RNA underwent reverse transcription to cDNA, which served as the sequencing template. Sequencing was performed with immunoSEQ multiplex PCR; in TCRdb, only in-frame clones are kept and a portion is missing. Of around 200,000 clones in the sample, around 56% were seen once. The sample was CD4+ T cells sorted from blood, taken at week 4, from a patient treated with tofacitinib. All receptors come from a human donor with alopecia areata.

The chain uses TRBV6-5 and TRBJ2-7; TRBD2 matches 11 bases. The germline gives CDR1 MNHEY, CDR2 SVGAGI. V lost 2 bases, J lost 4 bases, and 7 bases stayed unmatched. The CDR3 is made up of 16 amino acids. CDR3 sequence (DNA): TGTGCCAGCAGTTACGAGGGGCTAGCGGGAGGTTACGAGCAGTACTTC. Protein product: CASSYEGLAGGYEQYF.

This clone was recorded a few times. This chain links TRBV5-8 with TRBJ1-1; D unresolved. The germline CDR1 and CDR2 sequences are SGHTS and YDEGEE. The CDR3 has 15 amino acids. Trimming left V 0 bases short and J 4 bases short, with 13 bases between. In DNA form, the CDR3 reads TGTGCCAGCAGCTTGGAACCGGGTCGGACCACTGAAGCTTTCTTT. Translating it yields CASSLEPGRTTEAFF.

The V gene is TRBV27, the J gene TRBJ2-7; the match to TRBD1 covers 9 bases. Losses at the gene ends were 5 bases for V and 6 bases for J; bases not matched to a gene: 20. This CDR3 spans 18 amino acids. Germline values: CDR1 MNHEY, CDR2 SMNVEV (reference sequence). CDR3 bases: TGTGCCAGCAGTCGAAAAGGGACAGGGAGGGACAGGGCAGCCGAGCAGTACTTC. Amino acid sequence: CASSRKGTGRDRAAEQYF.

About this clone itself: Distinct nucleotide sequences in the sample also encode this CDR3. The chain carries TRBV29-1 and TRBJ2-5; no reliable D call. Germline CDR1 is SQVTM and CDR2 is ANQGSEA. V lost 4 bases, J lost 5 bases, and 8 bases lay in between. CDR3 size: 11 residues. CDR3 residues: CSVVVGETQYF. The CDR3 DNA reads TGCAGCGTTGTGGTGGGGGAGACCCAGTACTTC.

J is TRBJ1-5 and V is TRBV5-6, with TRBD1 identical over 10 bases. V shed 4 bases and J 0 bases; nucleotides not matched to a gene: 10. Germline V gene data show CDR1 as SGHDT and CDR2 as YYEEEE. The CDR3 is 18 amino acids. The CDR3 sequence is CASSRRDRGSNSNQPQHF. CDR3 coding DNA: TGTGCCAGCAGCCGCCGGGACAGGGGAAGTAATAGCAATCAGCCCCAGCATTTT.

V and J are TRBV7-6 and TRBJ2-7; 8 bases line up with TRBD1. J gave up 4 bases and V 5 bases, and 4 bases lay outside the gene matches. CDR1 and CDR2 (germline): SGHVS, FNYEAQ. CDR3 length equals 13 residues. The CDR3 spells CASSPRQGYEQYF. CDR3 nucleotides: TGTGCCAGCAGCCCCCGACAGGGGTACGAGCAGTACTTC. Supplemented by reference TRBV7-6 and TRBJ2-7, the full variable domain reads GAGVSQSPRYKVTKRGQDVALRCDPISGHVSLYWYRQALGQGPEFLTYFNYEAQQDKSGLPNDRFSAERPEGSISTLTIQRTEQRDSAMYRCASSPRQGYEQYFGPGTRLTVT.

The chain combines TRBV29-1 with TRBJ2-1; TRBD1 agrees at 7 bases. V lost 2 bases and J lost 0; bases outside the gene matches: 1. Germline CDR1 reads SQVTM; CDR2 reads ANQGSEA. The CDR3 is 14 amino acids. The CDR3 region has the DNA TGCAGCGTTGAACGGGACAGCTCCTACAATGAGCAGTTCTTC. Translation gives CSVERDSSYNEQFF.

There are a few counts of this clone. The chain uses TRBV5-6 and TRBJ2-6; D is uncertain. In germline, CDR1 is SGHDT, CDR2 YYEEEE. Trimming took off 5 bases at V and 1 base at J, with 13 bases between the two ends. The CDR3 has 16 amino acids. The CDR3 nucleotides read TGTGCCAGCAGGGTCAGGTTGCAATCTGGGGCCAACGTCCTGACTTTC. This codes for CASRVRLQSGANVLTF.

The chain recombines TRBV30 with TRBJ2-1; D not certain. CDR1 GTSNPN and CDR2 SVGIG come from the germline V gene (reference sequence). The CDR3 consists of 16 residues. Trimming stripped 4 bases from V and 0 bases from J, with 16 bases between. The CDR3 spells CAWTPPRSFSYNEQFF. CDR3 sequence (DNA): TGTGCCTGGACCCCTCCCCGGTCCTTCTCCTACAATGAGCAGTTCTTC.

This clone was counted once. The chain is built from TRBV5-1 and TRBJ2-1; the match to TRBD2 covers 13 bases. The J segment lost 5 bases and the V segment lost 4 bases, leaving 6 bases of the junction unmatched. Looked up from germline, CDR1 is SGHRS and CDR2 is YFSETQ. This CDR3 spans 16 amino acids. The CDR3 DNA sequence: TGCGCCAGCAGCGGGGCCGGGACTAGCGGGGACAATGAGCAGTTCTTC. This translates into CASSGAGTSGDNEQFF.

The CDR3 DNA is TGTGCCACCGGGGCAGGGCCCAATCAGCCCCAGCATTTT. Protein product: CATGAGPNQPQHF. This chain connects TRBV6-5 to TRBJ1-5; D is possibly TRBD1 (5 bases). The V end was cut by 10 bases, the J end by 3 bases, with 13 bases between. The CDR3 totals 13 residues. Looked up from germline, CDR1 is MNHEY and CDR2 is SVGAGI.

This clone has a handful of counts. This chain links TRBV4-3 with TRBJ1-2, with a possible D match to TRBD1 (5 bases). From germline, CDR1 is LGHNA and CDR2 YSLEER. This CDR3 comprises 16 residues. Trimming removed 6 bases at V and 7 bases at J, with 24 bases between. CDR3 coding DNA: TGCGCCAGCAGTGAACCTGGGGGGAGGGTGACGTCTGGCTACACCTTC. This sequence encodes CASSEPGGRVTSGYTF.

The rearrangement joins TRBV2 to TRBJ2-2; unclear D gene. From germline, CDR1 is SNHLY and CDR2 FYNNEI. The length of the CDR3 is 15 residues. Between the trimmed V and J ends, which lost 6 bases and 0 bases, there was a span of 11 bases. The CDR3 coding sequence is TGTGCCAGCAGCCCCTTCCCGTCGAACACCGGGGAGCTGTTTTTT. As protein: CASSPFPSNTGELFF.

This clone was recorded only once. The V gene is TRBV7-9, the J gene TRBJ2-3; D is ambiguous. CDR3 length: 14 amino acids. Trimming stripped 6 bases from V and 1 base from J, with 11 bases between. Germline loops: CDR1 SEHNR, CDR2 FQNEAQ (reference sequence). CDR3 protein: CASRGPSGTDTQYF. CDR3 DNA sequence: TGTGCCAGCAGAGGACCTTCTGGCACAGATACGCAGTATTTT.

DNA for the CDR3: TGTGCCAGCAGCTTACTAGCGGGGAATGAGCAGTTCTTC. Its protein is CASSLLAGNEQFF. This chain connects TRBV7-2 to TRBJ2-1; TRBD2 matches at 9 bases. V was clipped by 2 bases and J by 7 bases; unmatched bases: 0. The CDR3 runs 13 residues. CDR1 SGHTA and CDR2 FQGNSA come from the germline V gene.

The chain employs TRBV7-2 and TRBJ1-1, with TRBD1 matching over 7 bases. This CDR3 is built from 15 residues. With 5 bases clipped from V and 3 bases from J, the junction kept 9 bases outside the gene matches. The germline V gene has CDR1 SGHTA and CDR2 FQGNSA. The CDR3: CASSQTGTDHTEAFF. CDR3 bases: TGTGCCAGCAGCCAAACCGGGACAGACCACACTGAAGCTTTCTTT.

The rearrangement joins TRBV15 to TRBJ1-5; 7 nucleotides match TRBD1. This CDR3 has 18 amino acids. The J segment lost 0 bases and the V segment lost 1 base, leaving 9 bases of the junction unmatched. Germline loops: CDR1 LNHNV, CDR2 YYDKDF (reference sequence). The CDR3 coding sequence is TGTGCCACCAGCAGAGGGGACAGCTCACTATATAGCAATCAGCCCCAGCATTTT. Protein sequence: CATSRGDSSLYSNQPQHF.

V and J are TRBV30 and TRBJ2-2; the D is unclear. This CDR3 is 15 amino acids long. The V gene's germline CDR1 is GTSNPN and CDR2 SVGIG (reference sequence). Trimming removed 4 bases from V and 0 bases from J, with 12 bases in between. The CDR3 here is CAWTPFRANTGELFF. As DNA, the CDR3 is TGTGCCTGGACCCCGTTCCGGGCGAACACCGGGGAGCTGTTTTTT.

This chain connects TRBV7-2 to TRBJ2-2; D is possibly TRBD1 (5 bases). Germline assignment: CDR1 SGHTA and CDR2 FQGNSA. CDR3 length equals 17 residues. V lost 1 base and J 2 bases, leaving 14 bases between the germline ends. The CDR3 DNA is TGTGCCAGCAGCTTAGATCGCGGCAGGGCTAACACCGGGGAGCTGTTTTTT. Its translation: CASSLDRGRANTGELFF.

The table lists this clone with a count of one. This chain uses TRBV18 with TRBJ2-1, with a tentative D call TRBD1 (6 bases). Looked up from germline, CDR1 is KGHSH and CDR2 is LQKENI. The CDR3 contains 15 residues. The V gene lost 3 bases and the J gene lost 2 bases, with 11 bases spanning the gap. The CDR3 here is CASSPPRGTYNEQFF. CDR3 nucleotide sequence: TGTGCCAGCTCACCCCCTAGGGGGACCTACAATGAGCAGTTCTTC.

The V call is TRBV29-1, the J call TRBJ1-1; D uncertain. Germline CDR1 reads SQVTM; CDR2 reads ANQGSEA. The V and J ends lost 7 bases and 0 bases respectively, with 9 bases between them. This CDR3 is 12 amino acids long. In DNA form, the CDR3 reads TGCAGCGCAAGAACAATGAACACTGAAGCTTTCTTT. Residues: CSARTMNTEAFF.

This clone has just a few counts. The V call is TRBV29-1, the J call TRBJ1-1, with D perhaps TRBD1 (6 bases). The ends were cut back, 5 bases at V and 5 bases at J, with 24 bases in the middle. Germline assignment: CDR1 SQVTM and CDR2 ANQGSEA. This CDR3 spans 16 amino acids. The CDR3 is CSVYTQTGRGRTEAFF. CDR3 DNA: TGCAGCGTTTACACACAAACCGGCAGGGGAAGGACTGAAGCTTTCTTT. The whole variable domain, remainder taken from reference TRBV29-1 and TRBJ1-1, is SAVISQKPSRDICQRGTSLTIQCQVDSQVTMMFWYRQQPGQSLTLIATANQGSEATYESGFVIDKFPISRPNLTFSTLTVSNMSPEDSSIYLCSVYTQTGRGRTEAFFGQGTRLTVV.

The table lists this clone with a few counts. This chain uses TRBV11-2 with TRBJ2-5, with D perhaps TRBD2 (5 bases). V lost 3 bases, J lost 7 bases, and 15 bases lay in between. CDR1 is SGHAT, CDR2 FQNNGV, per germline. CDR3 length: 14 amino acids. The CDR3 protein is CASSFNSGIGTQYF. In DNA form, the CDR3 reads TGTGCCAGCAGCTTCAATTCGGGGATCGGGACCCAGTACTTC.